This T cell receptor (beta chain) was observed in a study of CD8+ T cells in alopecia areata. General study points: Clonality exceeded that of normal scalp in lesional scalp, most notably in alopecia totalis/universalis.

As regards this clone: Its antigen is currently unknown.

Extracted RNA was reverse transcribed, and the resulting cDNA served as sequencing template. The method was immunoSEQ multiplex PCR; TCRdb's version includes in-frame clones alone and lacks a portion of them. In the table there are under 130,000 clones, 65% to 90% of which are singletons. Treatment meaning: oral pan-JAK inhibitor, 5-10 mg twice daily. Sampling of alopecia areata patients yielded lesional scalp punch biopsies as well as peripheral blood. The CDR3 has 13 amino acids. The V end lost 3 bases, the J end lost 2 bases, and 7 bases lay between the germline ends. CDR1 and CDR2 from the germline V gene are SNHLY and FYNNEI.

V usage is TRBV2 and J usage is TRBJ2-5; no clear D gene. The TCR originated in a human donor with alopecia areata. The sequencing used CD8+ T cells sorted from blood, collected at approximately week 30, from a patient treated with tofacitinib. CDR3 DNA sequence: TGTGCCAGCAGTGATTGGCAGCAAGAGACCCAGTACTTC. Translation: CASSDWQQETQYF.